This TCR beta chain comes out of a study of blood T cells in healthy people across ages. Study conclusions and caveats: Across the age range, TCR beta diversity per million T cells fell in a roughly linear way.

Comments on this clonotype: Antigen: not known.

Germline values: CDR1 MNHNY, CDR2 SVGAGI (reference sequence). This CDR3 is 13 amino acids long. Trimming pared 5 bases from V and 4 bases from J, leaving 6 bases between. The second PCR ran roughly 7 to 12 cycles with a sample-barcoded 5' primer and J-beta primers. Per sample, CDR3-containing paired-end reads numbered at least 3 million. TCRdb used MiXCR to reprocess the 5' RACE reads, holding one entry per CDR3 protein. The sample has 650,000 to 800,000 distinct CDR3 sequences; around 42% are singletons. The chain has TRBV6-6 and TRBJ2-6; D is ambiguous. Sequenced material: blood. This receptor was taken from a man between 60 and 75 years old in good health. The chain's CDR3 is CASSAPGANVLTF. CDR3 coding DNA: TGTGCCAGCAGTGCACCCGGGGCCAACGTCCTGACTTTC.